This T cell receptor beta chain is drawn from a study of Graves' ophthalmopathy and Graves' hyperthyroidism. Beta-chain TCR CDR3 regions were amplified from RNA transcripts. HTBI primers were employed in first-round RT-PCR, then a second-round multiplex PCR followed. MiXCR was run by TCRdb on the multiplex PCR reads, yielding one entry per CDR3 protein. The sample shows approximately 380,000 distinct CDR3 sequences, around 21% of them seen only once. Broader study findings: In blood, most expanded thyroid clonotypes above 0.001 frequency were also detected.

Enrolled hyperthyroidism patients had a new diagnosis, a duration under 2 months, and an age of 18 to 65. The V end was cut by 5 bases, the J end by 1 base, with 8 bases between. Germline V gene data show CDR1 as MNHNS and CDR2 as SASEGT. The CDR3 spans 13 residues. Comment on this clonotype: Its target is unknown. With a much larger clone just one base away, this may be a read error.

The TCR originated in a young woman with stable Graves' hyperthyroidism. The sample taken for sequencing was peripheral blood. The rearrangement joins TRBV6-1 to TRBJ2-5; D is perhaps TRBD1 (6 bases). Here the CDR3 reads CASSTDSQETQYF. The CDR3 bases are TGTGCCAGCAGTACGGACAGCCAAGAGACCCAGTACTTC.